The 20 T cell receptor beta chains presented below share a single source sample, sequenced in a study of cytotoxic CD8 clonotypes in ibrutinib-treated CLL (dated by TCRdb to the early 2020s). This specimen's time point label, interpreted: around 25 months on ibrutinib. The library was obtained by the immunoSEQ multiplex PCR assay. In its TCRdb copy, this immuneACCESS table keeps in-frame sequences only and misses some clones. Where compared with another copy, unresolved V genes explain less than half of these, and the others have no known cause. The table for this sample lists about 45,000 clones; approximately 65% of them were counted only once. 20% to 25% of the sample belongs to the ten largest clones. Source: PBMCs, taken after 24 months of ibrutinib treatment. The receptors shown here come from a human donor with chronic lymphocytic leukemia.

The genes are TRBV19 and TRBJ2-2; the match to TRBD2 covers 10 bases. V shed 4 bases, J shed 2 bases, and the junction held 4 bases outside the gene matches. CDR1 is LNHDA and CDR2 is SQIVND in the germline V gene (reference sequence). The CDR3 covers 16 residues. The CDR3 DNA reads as TGTGCCAGTAGTAGAATAGCGGGGGGAAACACCGGGGAGCTGTTTTTT. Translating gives CASSRIAGGNTGELFF.

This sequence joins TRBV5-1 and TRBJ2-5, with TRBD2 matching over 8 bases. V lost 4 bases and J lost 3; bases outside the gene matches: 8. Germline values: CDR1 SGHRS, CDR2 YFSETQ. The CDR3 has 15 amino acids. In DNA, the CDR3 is TGCGCCAGCAGCACTTTTGACGGGAGGGAAGAGACCCAGTACTTC. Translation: CASSTFDGREETQYF. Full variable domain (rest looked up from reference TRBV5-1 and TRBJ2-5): KAGVTQTPRYLIKTRGQQVTLSCSPISGHRSVSWYQQTPGQGLQFLFEYFSETQRNKGNFPGRFSGRQFSNSRSEMNVSTLELGDSALYLCASSTFDGREETQYFGPGTRLLVL.

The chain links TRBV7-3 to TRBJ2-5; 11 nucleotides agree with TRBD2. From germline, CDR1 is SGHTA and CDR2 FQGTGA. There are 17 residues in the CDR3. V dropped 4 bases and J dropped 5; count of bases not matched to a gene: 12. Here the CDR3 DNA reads TGTGCCAGCAGCTCCGAGGCGCTAGCGGGAGGTTGGGAGACCCAGTACTTC. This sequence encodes CASSSEALAGGWETQYF.

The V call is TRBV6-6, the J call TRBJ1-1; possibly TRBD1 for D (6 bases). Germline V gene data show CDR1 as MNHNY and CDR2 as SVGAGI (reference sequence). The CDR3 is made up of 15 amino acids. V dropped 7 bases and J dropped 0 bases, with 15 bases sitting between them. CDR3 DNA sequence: TGTGCCAGCATTACGGGACAAGTCATGAACACTGAAGCTTTCTTT. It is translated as CASITGQVMNTEAFF.

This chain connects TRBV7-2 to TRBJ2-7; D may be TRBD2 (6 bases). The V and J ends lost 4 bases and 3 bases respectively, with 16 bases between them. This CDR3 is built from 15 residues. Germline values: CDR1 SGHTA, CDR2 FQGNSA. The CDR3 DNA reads TGTGCCAGCAGCTGGGGGACTGTTAGTAGCTACGAGCAGTACTTC. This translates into CASSWGTVSSYEQYF.

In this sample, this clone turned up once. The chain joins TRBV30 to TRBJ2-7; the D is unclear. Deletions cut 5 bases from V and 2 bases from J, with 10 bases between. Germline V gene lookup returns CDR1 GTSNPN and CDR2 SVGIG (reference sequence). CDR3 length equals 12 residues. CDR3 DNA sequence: TGTGCCTGGCTCTCTTCTCCCTACGAGCAGTACTTC. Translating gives CAWLSSPYEQYF.

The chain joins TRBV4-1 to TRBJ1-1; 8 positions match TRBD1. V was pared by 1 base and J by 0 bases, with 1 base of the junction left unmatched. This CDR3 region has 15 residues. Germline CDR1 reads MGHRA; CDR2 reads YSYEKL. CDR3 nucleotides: TGCGCCAGCAGCCAAGGGGACAGGATGAACACTGAAGCTTTCTTT. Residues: CASSQGDRMNTEAFF.

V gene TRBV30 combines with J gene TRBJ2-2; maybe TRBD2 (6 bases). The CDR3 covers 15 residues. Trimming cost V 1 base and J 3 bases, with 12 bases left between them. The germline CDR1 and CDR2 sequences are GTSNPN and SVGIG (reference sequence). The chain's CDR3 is CAWSGGAGHTGELFF. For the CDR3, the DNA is TGTGCCTGGAGTGGTGGAGCGGGTCACACCGGGGAGCTGTTTTTT.

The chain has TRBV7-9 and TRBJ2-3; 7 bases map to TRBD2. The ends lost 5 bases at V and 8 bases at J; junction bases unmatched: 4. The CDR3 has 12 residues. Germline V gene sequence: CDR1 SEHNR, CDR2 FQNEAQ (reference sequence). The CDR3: CASSLTSATQYF. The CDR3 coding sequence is TGTGCCAGCAGCCTCACTAGCGCTACGCAGTATTTT.

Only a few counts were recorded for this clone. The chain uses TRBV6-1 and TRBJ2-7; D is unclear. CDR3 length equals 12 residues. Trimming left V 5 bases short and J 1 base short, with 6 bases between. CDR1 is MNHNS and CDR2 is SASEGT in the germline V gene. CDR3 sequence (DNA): TGTGCCAGCAGTAAACAGTCCTACGAGCAGTACTTC. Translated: CASSKQSYEQYF.

CDR3 DNA: TGTGCCAGCTCCACGACAGGGGGAGGCTACACCTTC. Translation gives CASSTTGGGYTF. The chain has TRBV18 and TRBJ1-2; 9 bases agree with TRBD1. The CDR3 totals 12 residues. From germline, CDR1 is KGHSH and CDR2 LQKENI. Germline trimming cut 6 bases from V and 8 bases from J; bases unmatched to any gene: 4. Drawing the rest from reference TRBV18 and TRBJ1-2, the complete variable domain is NAGVMQNPRHLVRRRGQEARLRCSPMKGHSHVYWYRQLPEEGLKFMVYLQKENIIDESGMPKERFSAEFPKEGPSILRIQQVVRGDSAAYFCASSTTGGGYTFGSGTRLTVV.

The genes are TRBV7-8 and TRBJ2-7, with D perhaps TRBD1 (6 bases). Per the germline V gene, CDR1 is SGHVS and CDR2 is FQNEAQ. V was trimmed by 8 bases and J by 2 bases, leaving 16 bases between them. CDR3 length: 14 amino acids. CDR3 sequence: CASQLKQGTYEQYF. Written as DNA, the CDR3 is TGTGCCAGCCAACTCAAGCAGGGGACCTACGAGCAGTACTTC.

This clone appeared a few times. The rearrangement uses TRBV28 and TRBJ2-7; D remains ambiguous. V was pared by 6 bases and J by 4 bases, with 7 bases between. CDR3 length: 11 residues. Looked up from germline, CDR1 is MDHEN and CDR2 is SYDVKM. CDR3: CASRLRYEQYF. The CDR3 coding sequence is TGTGCCAGCAGACTCCGGTACGAGCAGTACTTC.

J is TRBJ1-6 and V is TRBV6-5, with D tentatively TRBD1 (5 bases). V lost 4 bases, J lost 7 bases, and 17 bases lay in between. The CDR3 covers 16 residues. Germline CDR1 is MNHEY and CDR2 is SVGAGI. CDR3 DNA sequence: TGTGCCAGCAGTTCTGAGGGACGTTTGGGGAATTCACCCCTCCACTTT. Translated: CASSSEGRLGNSPLHF.

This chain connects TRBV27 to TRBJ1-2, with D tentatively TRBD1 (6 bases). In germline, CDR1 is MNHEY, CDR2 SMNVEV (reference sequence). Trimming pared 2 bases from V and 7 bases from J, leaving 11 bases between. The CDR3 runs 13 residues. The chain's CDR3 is CASSLLRGSGYTF. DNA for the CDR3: TGTGCCAGCAGTTTACTCAGGGGAAGTGGCTACACCTTC.

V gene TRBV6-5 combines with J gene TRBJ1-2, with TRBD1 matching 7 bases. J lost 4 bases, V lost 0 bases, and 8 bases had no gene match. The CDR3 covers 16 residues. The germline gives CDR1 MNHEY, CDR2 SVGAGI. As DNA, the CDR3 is TGTGCCAGCAGTTACTCAGGCCAGGGGGTGACCTATGGCTACACCTTC. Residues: CASSYSGQGVTYGYTF.

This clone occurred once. CDR3 protein: CATRGVLQSSYNEQFF. The CDR3 DNA follows: TGTGCCACCAGGGGGGTCCTTCAAAGCTCCTACAATGAGCAGTTCTTC. V is TRBV15 and J is TRBJ2-1, with D perhaps TRBD1 or TRBD2 (5 bases each). Trimming shortened V by 6 bases and J by 0 bases, and 15 bases separated the two germline ends. The CDR3 has 16 amino acids. Germline loops: CDR1 LNHNV, CDR2 YYDKDF (reference sequence).

The CDR3 spells CASSLSGVSLSNQPQHF. The DNA of the CDR3 is TGTGCCAGCAGTTTATCTGGAGTATCTCTTAGCAATCAGCCCCAGCATTTT. The chain carries TRBV27 and TRBJ1-5, with D hard to call. The V end lost 0 bases, the J end lost 0 bases, and 12 bases lay between the germline ends. The CDR3 consists of 17 residues. Germline lookup yields CDR1 MNHEY and CDR2 SMNVEV (reference sequence).

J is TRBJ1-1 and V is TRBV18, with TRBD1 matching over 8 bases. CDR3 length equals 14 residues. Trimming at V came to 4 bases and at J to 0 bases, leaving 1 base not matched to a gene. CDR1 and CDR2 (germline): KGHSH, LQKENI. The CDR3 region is CASSQQGVNTEAFF. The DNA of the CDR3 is TGTGCCAGCTCACAACAGGGGGTGAACACTGAAGCTTTCTTT.

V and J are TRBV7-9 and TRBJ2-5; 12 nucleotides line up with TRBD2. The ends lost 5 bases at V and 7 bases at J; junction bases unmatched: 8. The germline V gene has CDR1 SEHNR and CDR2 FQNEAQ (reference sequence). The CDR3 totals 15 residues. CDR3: CASSPRGLAGSTQYF. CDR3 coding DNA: TGTGCCAGCAGCCCTAGGGGACTAGCGGGTTCGACCCAGTACTTC.